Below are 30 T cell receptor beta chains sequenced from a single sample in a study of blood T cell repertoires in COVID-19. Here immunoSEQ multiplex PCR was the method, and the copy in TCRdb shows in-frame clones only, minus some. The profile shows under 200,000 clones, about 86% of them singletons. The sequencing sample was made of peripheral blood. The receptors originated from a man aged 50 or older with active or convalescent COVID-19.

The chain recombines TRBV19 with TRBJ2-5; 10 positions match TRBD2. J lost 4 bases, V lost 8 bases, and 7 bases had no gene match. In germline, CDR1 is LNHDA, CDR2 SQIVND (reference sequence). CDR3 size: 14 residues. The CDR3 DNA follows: TGTGCCAGTTCCCCTAGCGGGAGAGGAGAGACCCAGTACTTC. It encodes CASSPSGRGETQYF.

CDR3 protein: CASSQDRGGREYF. CDR3 in DNA: TGTGCCAGCAGCCAAGATAGAGGGGGCAGAGAGTACTTC. This chain links TRBV3-1 (or the pseudogene TRBV3-2) with TRBJ2-5, with 7 bases matching TRBD1. Germline lookup yields CDR1 LGHDT and CDR2 YNNKEL (reference sequence). The length of the CDR3 is 13 residues. The trim removed 0 bases at V and 12 bases at J, leaving 7 bases unmatched.

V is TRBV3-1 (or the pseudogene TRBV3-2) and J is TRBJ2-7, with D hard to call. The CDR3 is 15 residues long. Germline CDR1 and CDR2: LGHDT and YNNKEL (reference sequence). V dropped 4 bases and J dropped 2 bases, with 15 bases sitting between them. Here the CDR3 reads CASSRRFGGAYEQYF. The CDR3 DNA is TGTGCCAGCAGCCGCCGATTCGGCGGAGCCTACGAGCAGTACTTC.

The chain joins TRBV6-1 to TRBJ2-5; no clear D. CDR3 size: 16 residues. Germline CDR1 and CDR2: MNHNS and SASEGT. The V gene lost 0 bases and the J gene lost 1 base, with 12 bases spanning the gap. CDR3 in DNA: TGTGCCAGCAGTGAAGCAAATACAGTTTTCCAAGAGACCCAGTACTTC. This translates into CASSEANTVFQETQYF.

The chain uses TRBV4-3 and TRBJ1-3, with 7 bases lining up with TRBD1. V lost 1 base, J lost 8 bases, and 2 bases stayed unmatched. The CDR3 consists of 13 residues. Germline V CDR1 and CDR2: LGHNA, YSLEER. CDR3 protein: CASSQGQGYTIYF. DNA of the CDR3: TGCGCCAGCAGCCAAGGACAGGGATACACCATATATTTT.

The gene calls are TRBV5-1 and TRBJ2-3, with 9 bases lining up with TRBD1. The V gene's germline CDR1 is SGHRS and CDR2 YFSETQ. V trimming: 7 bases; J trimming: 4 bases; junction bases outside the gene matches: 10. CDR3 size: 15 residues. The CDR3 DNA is TGCGCCAGCGGAGGGACAGGGTCTTTGGCAGATACGCAGTATTTT. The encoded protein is CASGGTGSLADTQYF.

The CDR3 nucleotides read TGCAGCGGGACCGGGACACTAGGAGCTGGGGCTTTCTTT. Its protein product is CSGTGTLGAGAFF. This chain uses TRBV29-1 with TRBJ1-1; a weak D match, TRBD1 (6 bases). The CDR3 loop spans 13 amino acids. Germline assignment: CDR1 SQVTM and CDR2 ANQGSEA. Trimming pared 7 bases from V and 11 bases from J, leaving 23 bases between.

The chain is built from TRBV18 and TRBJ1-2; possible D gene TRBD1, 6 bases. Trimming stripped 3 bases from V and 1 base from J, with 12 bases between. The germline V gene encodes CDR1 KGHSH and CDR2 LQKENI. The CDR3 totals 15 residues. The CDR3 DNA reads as TGTGCCAGCTCACCCACAGGGAACCTTAACTATGGCTACACCTTC. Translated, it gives CASSPTGNLNYGYTF.

The CDR3 loop is CASSLEGLPTGELFF. In DNA form, the CDR3 reads TGTGCCAGCAGCTTAGAGGGGCTACCCACCGGGGAGCTGTTTTTT. The chain uses TRBV7-2 and TRBJ2-2; the D gene is possibly TRBD1 (5 bases). CDR1 SGHTA and CDR2 FQGNSA come from the germline V gene. V was shortened by 1 base and J by 4 bases, with 10 bases between the two germline ends. The CDR3 spans 15 residues.

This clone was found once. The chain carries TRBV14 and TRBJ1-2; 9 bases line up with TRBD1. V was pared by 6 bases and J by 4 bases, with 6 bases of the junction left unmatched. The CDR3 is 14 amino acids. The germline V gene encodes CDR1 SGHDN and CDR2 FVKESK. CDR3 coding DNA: TGTGCCAGCAGACTACAGGGGGCCGGCTATGGCTACACCTTC. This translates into CASRLQGAGYGYTF.

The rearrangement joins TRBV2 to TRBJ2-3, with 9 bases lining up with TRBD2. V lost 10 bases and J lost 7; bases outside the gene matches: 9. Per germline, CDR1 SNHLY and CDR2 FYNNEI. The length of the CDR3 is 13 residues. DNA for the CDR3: TGTGCCACCTTTAGCGGGGGCATATATACGCAGTATTTT. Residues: CATFSGGIYTQYF.

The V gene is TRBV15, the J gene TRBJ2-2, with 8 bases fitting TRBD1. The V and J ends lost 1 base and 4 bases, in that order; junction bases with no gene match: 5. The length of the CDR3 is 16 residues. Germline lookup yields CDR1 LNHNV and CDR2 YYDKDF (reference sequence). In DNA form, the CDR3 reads TGTGCCACCAGCAGAGCCAGGGGGCGAGGCACCGGGGAGCTGTTTTTT. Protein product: CATSRARGRGTGELFF. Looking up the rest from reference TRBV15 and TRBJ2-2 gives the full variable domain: DAMVIQNPRYQVTQFGKPVTLSCSQTLNHNVMYWYQQKSSQAPKLLFHYYDKDFNNEADTPDNFQSRRPNTSFCFLDIRSPGLGDTAMYLCATSRARGRGTGELFFGEGSRLTVL.

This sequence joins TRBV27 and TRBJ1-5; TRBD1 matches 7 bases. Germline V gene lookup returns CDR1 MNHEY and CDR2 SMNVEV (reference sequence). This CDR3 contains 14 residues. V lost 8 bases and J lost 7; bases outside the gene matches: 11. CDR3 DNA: TGTGCCAGCCGACTACAGGGGCAGGGGCAGCCCCAGCATTTT. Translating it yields CASRLQGQGQPQHF.

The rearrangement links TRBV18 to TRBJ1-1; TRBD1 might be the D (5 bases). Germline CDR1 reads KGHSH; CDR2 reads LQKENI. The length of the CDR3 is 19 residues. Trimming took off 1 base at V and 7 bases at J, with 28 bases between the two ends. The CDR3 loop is CASSPRSGFGGFQISEAFF. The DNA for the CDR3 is TGTGCCAGCTCACCACGCTCCGGGTTCGGGGGATTCCAAATCAGTGAAGCTTTCTTT.

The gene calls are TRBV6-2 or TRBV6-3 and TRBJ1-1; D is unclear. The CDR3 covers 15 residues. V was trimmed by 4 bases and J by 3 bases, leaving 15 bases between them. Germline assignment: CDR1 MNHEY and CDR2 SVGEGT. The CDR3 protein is CASSFGYGKDTEAFF. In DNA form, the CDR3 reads TGTGCCAGCAGTTTCGGGTACGGTAAGGACACTGAAGCTTTCTTT.

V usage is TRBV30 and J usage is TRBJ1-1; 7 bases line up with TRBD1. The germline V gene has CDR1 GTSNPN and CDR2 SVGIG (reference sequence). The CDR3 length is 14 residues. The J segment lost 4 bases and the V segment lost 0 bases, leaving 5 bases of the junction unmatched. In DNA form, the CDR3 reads TGTGCCTGGAGTGTTGGAGGGGGCCTCACTGAAGCTTTCTTT. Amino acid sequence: CAWSVGGGLTEAFF. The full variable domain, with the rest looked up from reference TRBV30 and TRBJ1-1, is SQTIHQWPATLVQPVGSPLSLECTVEGTSNPNLYWYRQAAGRGLQLLFYSVGIGQISSEVPQNLSASRPQDRQFILSSKKLLLSDSGFYLCAWSVGGGLTEAFFGQGTRLTVV.

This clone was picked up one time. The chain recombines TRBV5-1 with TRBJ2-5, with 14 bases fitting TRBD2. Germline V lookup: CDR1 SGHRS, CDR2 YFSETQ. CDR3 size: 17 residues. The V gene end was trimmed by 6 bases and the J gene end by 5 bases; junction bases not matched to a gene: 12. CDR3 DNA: TGCGCCAGCATCCTTCTTCCGACTAGCGGGAGGGCGGAGACCCAGTACTTC. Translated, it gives CASILLPTSGRAETQYF.

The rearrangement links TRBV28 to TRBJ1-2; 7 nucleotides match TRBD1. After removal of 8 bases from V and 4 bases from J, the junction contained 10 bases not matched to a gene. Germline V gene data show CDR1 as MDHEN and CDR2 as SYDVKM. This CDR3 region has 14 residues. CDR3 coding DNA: TGTGCCAGCCATAAACAGGGGAGTCTCTATGGCTACACCTTC. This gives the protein CASHKQGSLYGYTF.

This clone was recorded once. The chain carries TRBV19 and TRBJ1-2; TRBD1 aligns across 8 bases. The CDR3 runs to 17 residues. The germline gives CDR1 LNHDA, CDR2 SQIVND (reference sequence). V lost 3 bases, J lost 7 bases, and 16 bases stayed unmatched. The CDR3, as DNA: TGTGCCAGTAGTATCCAGGGGGCCACTGAATACACCGGTGGCTACACCTTC. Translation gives CASSIQGATEYTGGYTF.

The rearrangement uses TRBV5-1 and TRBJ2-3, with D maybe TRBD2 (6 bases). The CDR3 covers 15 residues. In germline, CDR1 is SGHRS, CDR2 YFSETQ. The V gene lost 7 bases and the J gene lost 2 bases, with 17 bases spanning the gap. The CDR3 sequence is CASRVAILATDTQYF. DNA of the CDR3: TGCGCCAGCCGGGTGGCTATACTAGCCACAGATACGCAGTATTTT.

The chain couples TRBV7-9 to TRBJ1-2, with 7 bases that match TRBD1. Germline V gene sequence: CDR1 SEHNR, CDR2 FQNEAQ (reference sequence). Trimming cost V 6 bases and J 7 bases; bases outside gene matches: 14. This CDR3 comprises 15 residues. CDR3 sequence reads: CASSSGDSPVSGYTF. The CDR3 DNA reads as TGTGCCAGCAGTTCCGGGGACAGCCCGGTGAGTGGCTACACCTTC.

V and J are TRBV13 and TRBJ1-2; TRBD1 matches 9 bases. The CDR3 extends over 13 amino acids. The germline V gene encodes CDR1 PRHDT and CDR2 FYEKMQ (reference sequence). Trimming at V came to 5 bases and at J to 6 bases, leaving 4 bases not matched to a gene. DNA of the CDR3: TGTGCCAGCAGCATCCGGGACAGGGATGGCTACACCTTC. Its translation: CASSIRDRDGYTF.

The CDR3 sequence: CASHPLAGGGTGELFF. The DNA of the CDR3 is TGTGCCAGTCATCCCCTAGCGGGGGGAGGAACCGGGGAGCTGTTTTTT. This sequence joins TRBV19 and TRBJ2-2, with TRBD2 matching 11 bases. V gave up 8 bases and J gave up 5 bases; unmatched junction bases: 10. CDR1 LNHDA and CDR2 SQIVND come from the germline V gene (reference sequence). This CDR3 is built from 16 residues.

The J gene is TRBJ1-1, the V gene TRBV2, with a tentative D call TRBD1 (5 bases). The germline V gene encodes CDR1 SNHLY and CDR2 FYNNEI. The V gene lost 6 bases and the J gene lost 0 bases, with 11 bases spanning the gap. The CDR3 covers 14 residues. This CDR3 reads CASRGGKMNTEAFF. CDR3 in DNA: TGTGCCAGCAGGGGGGGGAAAATGAACACTGAAGCTTTCTTT.

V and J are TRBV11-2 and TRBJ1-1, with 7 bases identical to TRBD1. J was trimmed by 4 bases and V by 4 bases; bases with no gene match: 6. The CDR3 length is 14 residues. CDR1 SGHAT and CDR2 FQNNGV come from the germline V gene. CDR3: CASSSGQWITEAFF. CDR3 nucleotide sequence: TGTGCCAGCAGCTCGGGACAGTGGATCACTGAAGCTTTCTTT.

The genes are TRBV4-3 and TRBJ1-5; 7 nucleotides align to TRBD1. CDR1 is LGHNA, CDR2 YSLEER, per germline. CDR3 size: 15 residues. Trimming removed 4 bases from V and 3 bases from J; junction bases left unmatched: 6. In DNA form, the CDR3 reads TGCGCCAGCAGCCCCCAGACAGGGAACAATCAGCCCCAGCATTTT. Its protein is CASSPQTGNNQPQHF.

CDR3 sequence: CSVEEGDRSSYEQYF. CDR3 DNA: TGCAGCGTTGAAGAGGGGGACAGGAGCTCCTACGAGCAGTACTTC. The chain is built from TRBV29-1 and TRBJ2-7, with 8 bases identical to TRBD1. Germline CDR1 and CDR2: SQVTM and ANQGSEA. The CDR3 runs 15 residues. V was pared by 0 bases and J by 0 bases, with 4 bases of the junction left unmatched.

CDR3 DNA: TGCGCCAGCAGCTTGCAACCTAGCGGCGGCTCCTACAATGAGCAGTTCTTC. Its translation: CASSLQPSGGSYNEQFF. The chain employs TRBV5-1 and TRBJ2-1; TRBD2 matches 7 bases. Germline loops: CDR1 SGHRS, CDR2 YFSETQ. J was trimmed by 0 bases and V by 1 base; bases with no gene match: 7. The CDR3 has 17 residues.

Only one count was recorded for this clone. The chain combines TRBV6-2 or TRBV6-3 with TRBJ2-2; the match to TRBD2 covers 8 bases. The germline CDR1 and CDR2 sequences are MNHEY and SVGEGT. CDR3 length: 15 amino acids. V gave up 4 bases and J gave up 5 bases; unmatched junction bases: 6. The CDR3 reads CASSSKREWTGELFF. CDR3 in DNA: TGTGCCAGCAGTTCAAAGCGGGAGTGGACCGGGGAGCTGTTTTTT.

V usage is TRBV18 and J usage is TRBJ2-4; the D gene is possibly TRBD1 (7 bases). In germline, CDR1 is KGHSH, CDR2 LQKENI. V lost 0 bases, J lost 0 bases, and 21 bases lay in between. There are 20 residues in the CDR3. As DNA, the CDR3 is TGTGCCAGCTCACCACCGCGGGACAGCCCCCCCGAGGTAGCCAAAAACATTCAGTACTTC. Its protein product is CASSPPRDSPPEVAKNIQYF. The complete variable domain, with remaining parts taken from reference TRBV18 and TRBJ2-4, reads NAGVMQNPRHLVRRRGQEARLRCSPMKGHSHVYWYRQLPEEGLKFMVYLQKENIIDESGMPKERFSAEFPKEGPSILRIQQVVRGDSAAYFCASSPPRDSPPEVAKNIQYFGAGTRLSVL.